A selection of T cell receptor beta chains follows, all from one sample in a study of OX40 agonist ivuxolimab in advanced cancers. Generated by immunoSEQ multiplex PCR, the TCRdb table keeps only in-frame clones and is missing some. The table includes under 85,000 clones, approximately 92% detected once. The sequences come from CD4+ or CD8+ T cells sorted from blood, collected in a trial of the OX40 agonist ivuxolimab. Receptors originate from an adult with an advanced solid tumor such as melanoma, head and neck, liver or kidney cancer. Each CDR3 is given with its conserved first and last residue. The D gene is left open where the match is weak. The size of a clone is reported for some rows only, either as once, few or many, or as a class for expanded clones.

-	TRBV5-1	TRBJ1-3	-	TGCGCCAGCAGCTTTGGGACGGATGGAAACACCATATATTTT	CASSFGTDGNTIYF
-	TRBV18	TRBJ2-2	-	TGTGCCAGCTCACCACCGAACACCGGGGAGCTGTTTTTT	CASSPPNTGELFF
-	TRBV29-1	TRBJ2-1	-	TGCAGCGTAGCTAGACAGGCACTCGAGCAGTTCTTC	CSVARQALEQFF
-	TRBV27	TRBJ1-5	-	TGTGCCAGCAAGTCAGGGGCTACAGGAGGACAGCCCCAGCATTTT	CASKSGATGGQPQHF
TRBD1	TRBV7-3	TRBJ2-2	-	TGTGCCAGCAGCACCGGACAGGGCTTCGGCGGGGAGCTGTTTTTT	CASSTGQGFGGELFF
-	TRBV9	TRBJ2-1	-	TGTGCCAGCAGCGCCGGACAGTCAGACTACAATGAGCAGTTCTTC	CASSAGQSDYNEQFF
TRBD1	TRBV7-2	TRBJ2-1	-	TGTGCCAGCAGCTTAACGGATAGGGGGCATGAGCAGTTCTTC	CASSLTDRGHEQFF
-	TRBV19	TRBJ1-4	-	TGTGCCAGTAACGAGGGACGACTCAATGAAAAACTGTTTTTT	CASNEGRLNEKLFF
-	TRBV7-3	TRBJ2-1	-	TGTGCCAGCAGCTACCGGTCTGGAGAGCAGTTCTTC	CASSYRSGEQFF
-	TRBV7-3	TRBJ2-7	-	TGTGCCAGCAGCGGTACAGGGTTTGGGGAGCAGTACTTC	CASSGTGFGEQYF
-	TRBV19	TRBJ1-1	-	TGTGCCAGTAGGGAGTTGGATCGCGTTACTGAAGCTTTCTTT	CASRELDRVTEAFF
TRBD1	TRBV7-9	TRBJ2-5	-	TGTGCCAGCAGCCGGTACAGGGGGCTGGGGGAGACCCAGTACTTC	CASSRYRGLGETQYF
-	TRBV14	TRBJ2-1	-	TGTGCCAGCAGCCAGAGACACGGGGTCAATGAGCAGTTCTTC	CASSQRHGVNEQFF
-	TRBV28	TRBJ1-5	-	TGTGCCACCGTTACTCATAGCAATCAGCCCCAGCATTTT	CATVTHSNQPQHF
TRBD1	TRBV5-1	TRBJ1-1	-	TGCGCCAGCAGCTGGGGAGACAGGGGCTCGAACACTGAAGCTTTCTTT	CASSWGDRGSNTEAFF
TRBD1	TRBV6-5	TRBJ2-3	-	TGTGCCAGCAGTCACCAGACAGGGGCAGATACGCAGTATTTT	CASSHQTGADTQYF
TRBD2	TRBV7-2	TRBJ2-3	once	TGTGCCAGCAGATCCCGGGCTAGCGGGGGTGCTAGCACAGATACGCAGTATTTT	CASRSRASGGASTDTQYF
TRBD2	TRBV29-1	TRBJ2-1	-	TGCAGCGTTGTAATCAGAAGCGGGAACAATGAGCAGTTCTTC	CSVVIRSGNNEQFF
TRBD2	TRBV19	TRBJ2-7	-	TGTGCCAGTAGTATTAGCGGGAGAAGGGGTGGGAACTCCTACGAGCAGTACTTC	CASSISGRRGGNSYEQYF
TRBD1	TRBV5-1	TRBJ1-1	once	TGCGCCAGCAGCTTGGACCCCGGGACAGGGGGCGCTGAAGCTTTCTTT	CASSLDPGTGGAEAFF
TRBD2	TRBV7-9	TRBJ2-1	-	TGTGCCAGCAGCTTATCGGCTAGCGGGATAAATGAGCAGTTCTTC	CASSLSASGINEQFF
-	TRBV5-1	TRBJ1-1	-	TGCGCCAGCGCAAGAGGGCGGGCCACTGAAGCTTTCTTT	CASARGRATEAFF
TRBD2	TRBV11-2	TRBJ2-7	-	TGTGCCAGCAGCTTCCGACTAGCGGGAGCGACCTACGAGCAGTACTTC	CASSFRLAGATYEQYF
-	TRBV6-5	TRBJ2-7	-	TGTGCCAGCAGTTACTCGTTCGCTAGATCCTACGAGCAGTACTTC	CASSYSFARSYEQYF
-	TRBV11-2	TRBJ2-5	once	TGTGCCAGCAGCTTAGGAGGGGGGGAGACCCAGTACTTC	CASSLGGGETQYF
-	TRBV7-6	TRBJ2-2	once	TGTGCCAGCAGCTTAAAGGTCGGGGAGCTGTTTTTT	CASSLKVGELFF
-	TRBV27	TRBJ1-1	-	TGTGCCAGCAGTTTTGTACGCGCGGACAGTTTAGGCACTGAAGCTTTCTTT	CASSFVRADSLGTEAFF
-	TRBV7-2	TRBJ2-1	-	TGTGCCAGCAGCTTAGATCCGGGACAAAACAATGAGCAGTTCTTC	CASSLDPGQNNEQFF
-	TRBV7-9	TRBJ2-3	-	TGTGCCAGCAGCCCGTCGAGGAGCACAGATACGCAGTATTTT	CASSPSRSTDTQYF